This TCR beta chain is from a study of cytomegalovirus exposure and HLA in healthy donors. The study ran its PCR with 60 Vbeta and 13 Jbeta primers. TCRdb keeps only in-frame clones here, not all; method: immunoSEQ multiplex PCR. Among around 200,000 clones listed, around four fifths were seen once. V gave up 5 bases and J gave up 4 bases; unmatched junction bases: 16. CDR1 LNHDA and CDR2 SQIVND come from the germline V gene (reference sequence). The CDR3 has 19 amino acids. The J gene is TRBJ2-5, the V gene TRBV19, with TRBD2 identical over 13 bases. The sequence was collected from a woman between 45 and 60 years old in good health and CMV-seropositive. The sequencing input was PBMCs. CDR3 DNA: TGTGCCAGTAGTTCGACCCGACTAGCGGGGGGCCATAGTGGAGAGACCCAGTACTTC. As protein: CASSSTRLAGGHSGETQYF.